The 28 T cell receptor beta chains below all came from one sample that was sequenced in a study of T cells after yellow fever vaccination. TCRdb recomputed calls from the 5' RACE reads with MiXCR, one row per CDR3 protein. The sample shows some 600,000 distinct CDR3 sequences, roughly an eighth of them seen only once. The sequencing used PBMCs, collected on the day of the yellow fever booster vaccination. The receptors were sampled from a man under 40 who received the YFV17D yellow fever vaccine.

This clonotype turned up a few times. This sequence joins TRBV29-1 and TRBJ2-3; D is unresolved. Germline V lookup: CDR1 SQVTM, CDR2 ANQGSEA. Trimming left V 4 bases short and J 0 bases short, with 8 bases between. The CDR3 sequence is 13 residues long. CDR3 nucleotides: TGCAGCGTTGGGACGGAAAGCACAGATACGCAGTATTTT. Its protein is CSVGTESTDTQYF.

The sample holds a few counts of this clonotype. The chain links TRBV30 to TRBJ2-1; D not certain. The CDR3 sequence is 12 residues long. The V end was cut by 2 bases, the J end by 8 bases, with 10 bases between. The germline gives CDR1 GTSNPN, CDR2 SVGIG (reference sequence). The CDR3 region is CAWSFGVHEQFF. DNA for the CDR3: TGTGCCTGGAGTTTCGGCGTCCATGAGCAGTTCTTC.

This clonotype occurred many times. The chain recombines TRBV24-1 with TRBJ2-2; D may be TRBD2 (5 bases). Germline CDR1 KGHDR, CDR2 SFDVKD. With 3 bases removed from V and 1 base from J, the gap between germline ends came to 8 bases. The CDR3 runs to 15 residues. In nucleotides, the CDR3 is TGTGCCACCAGTGATACCGGGGAGAACACCGGGGAGCTGTTTTTT. This sequence encodes CATSDTGENTGELFF.

This sequence joins TRBV3-1 and TRBJ2-3; no clear D. V lost 1 base to trimming and J lost 0 bases, with 14 bases between them. From germline, CDR1 is LGHDT and CDR2 YNNKEL (reference sequence). This CDR3 spans 17 amino acids. The DNA of the CDR3 is TGTGCCAGCAGCCAAGGGATGCAGAACTTGAGCACAGATACGCAGTATTTT. Its protein product is CASSQGMQNLSTDTQYF.

This clonotype was seen more than once but under ten times. The chain links TRBV6-2 or TRBV6-3 to TRBJ1-1; TRBD1 is a possible D gene (6 bases). Trimming cost V 7 bases and J 0 bases, with 12 bases left between them. Per germline, CDR1 MNHEY and CDR2 SVGEGT. CDR3 length: 14 amino acids. This CDR3 is CASIPGGLNTEAFF. DNA for the CDR3: TGTGCCAGCATCCCCGGGGGGCTGAACACTGAAGCTTTCTTT.

The chain is built from TRBV20-1 and TRBJ2-3; D may be TRBD1 (6 bases). The V end was cut by 6 bases, the J end by 0 bases, with 10 bases between. CDR1 is DFQATT and CDR2 is SNEGSKA in the germline V gene (reference sequence). CDR3 length: 13 residues. As DNA, the CDR3 is TGCAGTGCCAGACAGGCAAGCACAGATACGCAGTATTTT. Translation gives CSARQASTDTQYF.

This clonotype was found a few times. The chain recombines TRBV20-1 with TRBJ2-1; D gene uncertain. The CDR3 has 13 residues. Per germline, CDR1 DFQATT and CDR2 SNEGSKA (reference sequence). The V gene lost 0 bases and the J gene lost 15 bases, with 18 bases spanning the gap. The CDR3 region is CSARDTGHLAGFF. The CDR3 region has the DNA TGCAGTGCTAGAGATACCGGCCACTTAGCCGGGTTCTTC.

This clonotype occurred a few times. The rearrangement uses TRBV29-1 and TRBJ2-7; D may match TRBD1 or TRBD2 (6 bases each). CDR1 is SQVTM and CDR2 is ANQGSEA in the germline V gene. The CDR3 has 15 amino acids. Between the trimmed V and J ends, which lost 5 bases and 2 bases, there was a span of 19 bases. CDR3 protein: CSVTGAQGGTYEQYF. CDR3 DNA: TGCAGCGTTACCGGGGCACAGGGAGGAACCTACGAGCAGTACTTC.

In its sample, this clonotype was seen many times. The V gene is TRBV12-3 or TRBV12-4, the J gene TRBJ2-7; TRBD1 matches 8 bases. The V segment lost 2 bases and the J segment 3 bases; nucleotides outside the gene matches: 6. The CDR3 consists of 15 residues. CDR3 amino acids: CASSLTGTGDYEQYF. In DNA, the CDR3 is TGTGCCAGCAGTTTAACCGGGACAGGTGACTACGAGCAGTACTTC.

This chain connects TRBV7-3 to TRBJ2-2; D remains ambiguous. Germline V gives CDR1 SGHTA, CDR2 FQGTGA. This CDR3 contains 15 residues. With 5 bases removed from V and 0 bases from J, the gap between germline ends came to 10 bases. In DNA, the CDR3 is TGTGCCAGCAGCCCGGAAATAGCGAACACCGGGGAGCTGTTTTTT. It translates to CASSPEIANTGELFF.

CDR3 protein: CASRPGTGPDTEAFF. The CDR3 coding sequence is TGCGCCAGCAGACCCGGGACAGGGCCGGACACTGAAGCTTTCTTT. V usage is TRBV5-1 and J usage is TRBJ1-1; TRBD1 agrees at 9 bases. The CDR3 runs 15 residues. The V segment lost 5 bases and the J segment 3 bases; nucleotides outside the gene matches: 8. Germline V lookup: CDR1 SGHRS, CDR2 YFSETQ.

The chain joins TRBV19 to TRBJ2-1; 8 nucleotides agree with TRBD2. The J segment lost 2 bases and the V segment lost 3 bases, leaving 3 bases of the junction unmatched. The CDR3 runs to 15 residues. Germline V gives CDR1 LNHDA, CDR2 SQIVND (reference sequence). CDR3 region: CASSIGGVPYNEQFF. CDR3 bases: TGTGCCAGTAGTATCGGGGGGGTACCCTACAATGAGCAGTTCTTC.

The chain links TRBV11-2 to TRBJ2-1; 13 bases align to TRBD2. CDR1 is SGHAT and CDR2 is FQNNGV in the germline V gene. The junction had 26 bases not matched to a gene; V was cut back by 0 bases and J by 15 bases. This CDR3 region has 21 residues. The CDR3, as DNA: TGTGCCAGCAGCTTAGATGGGGACAGACCCTCGGGACTAGCGGGGACAGGGGGTTGGTTCTTC. This translates into CASSLDGDRPSGLAGTGGWFF.

The chain joins TRBV14 to TRBJ2-7, with D tentatively TRBD2 (6 bases). This CDR3 region has 13 residues. Looked up from germline, CDR1 is SGHDN and CDR2 is FVKESK. V lost 0 bases and J 8 bases, leaving 11 bases between the germline ends. The CDR3 spells CASSQDSLAKQYF. The CDR3 DNA is TGTGCCAGCAGCCAAGATTCTCTAGCGAAGCAGTACTTC.

The table lists this clonotype with a few counts. V usage is TRBV5-1 and J usage is TRBJ2-7; D call uncertain. V was pared by 0 bases and J by 7 bases, with 11 bases between. CDR3 size: 13 residues. From germline, CDR1 is SGHRS and CDR2 YFSETQ. This CDR3 reads CASSLDPDGEQYF. The CDR3 DNA reads TGCGCCAGCAGCTTGGATCCGGACGGAGAGCAGTACTTC.

This clonotype was seen at least ten times. The junction does not match germline at one end; this may be a read error. The CDR3: CASGLGASMGRGTQYF. The CDR3 region has the DNA TGTGCCAGCGGTTTGGGGGCTAGCATGGGTCGGGGGACCCAGTACTTC. The V call is TRBV12-3 or TRBV12-4, the J call TRBJ2-5, with D perhaps matching TRBD1 (6 bases). The CDR3 is made up of 16 amino acids.

This chain links TRBV4-3 with TRBJ2-1; D may be TRBD1 (6 bases). Germline V lookup: CDR1 LGHNA, CDR2 YSLEER. The V end was cut by 0 bases, the J end by 7 bases, with 13 bases between. This CDR3 spans 15 amino acids. In DNA, the CDR3 is TGCGCCAGCAGCCAAGATCGGCAGGGGAGAAATGAGCAGTTCTTC. Protein sequence: CASSQDRQGRNEQFF.

This chain uses TRBV20-1 with TRBJ2-7; 10 nucleotides line up with TRBD1. CDR1 is DFQATT and CDR2 is SNEGSKA in the germline V gene (reference sequence). V gave up 6 bases and J gave up 5 bases; unmatched junction bases: 16. The CDR3 totals 16 residues. CDR3 amino acids: CSANSGTGASGHEQYF. CDR3 DNA sequence: TGCAGTGCAAACTCCGGGACAGGGGCCTCGGGACACGAGCAGTACTTC.

This rearrangement joins TRBV7-3 to TRBJ1-1; D might be TRBD1 (5 bases). From germline, CDR1 is SGHTA and CDR2 FQGTGA. Between the trimmed V and J ends, which lost 3 bases and 2 bases, there was a span of 16 bases. CDR3 length: 16 amino acids. This chain's CDR3 is CASSLSSPGVNTEAFF. The CDR3 nucleotides read TGTGCCAGCAGCTTGTCTTCTCCGGGGGTTAACACTGAAGCTTTCTTT. The full variable domain, completed using reference TRBV7-3 and TRBJ1-1, is GAGVSQTPSNKVTEKGKYVELRCDPISGHTALYWYRQSLGQGPEFLIYFQGTGAADDSGLPNDRFFAVRPEGSVSTLKIQRTERGDSAVYLCASSLSSPGVNTEAFFGQGTRLTVV.

The chain combines TRBV7-2 with TRBJ2-5; D unclear. Deletions cut 5 bases from V and 7 bases from J, with 11 bases between. CDR1 is SGHTA, CDR2 FQGNSA, per germline. The CDR3 is 12 residues long. DNA for the CDR3: TGTGCCAGCAGCCCGAAGACATCGACCCAGTACTTC. Translated: CASSPKTSTQYF.

This clonotype appeared a few times. V is TRBV5-1 and J is TRBJ2-2; a weak D match, TRBD1 (5 bases). The germline V gene has CDR1 SGHRS and CDR2 YFSETQ. The ends were cut back, 4 bases at V and 2 bases at J, with 12 bases in the middle. The length of the CDR3 is 15 residues. Here the CDR3 DNA reads TGCGCCAGCAGCCTAGATCAGGGAAACACCGGGGAGCTGTTTTTT. This gives the protein CASSLDQGNTGELFF.

This clonotype was recorded many times. The rearrangement joins TRBV18 to TRBJ2-1; D gene ambiguous. Trimming shortened V by 4 bases and J by 9 bases, and 19 bases separated the two germline ends. CDR3 length: 15 amino acids. Germline CDR1 reads KGHSH; CDR2 reads LQKENI. The CDR3 spells CASSLKVSSGGEQFF. The CDR3, as DNA: TGTGCCAGCTCACTAAAGGTCTCGTCTGGTGGTGAGCAGTTCTTC.

The chain combines TRBV20-1 with TRBJ2-3; D is uncertain. The germline V and J ends were trimmed by 6 bases and 8 bases, with 15 bases remaining between them. The CDR3 is 12 residues long. In germline, CDR1 is DFQATT, CDR2 SNEGSKA (reference sequence). The CDR3 DNA sequence: TGCAGTGCCCGGGTGCCCTCAAGTACGCAGTATTTT. Translated, it gives CSARVPSSTQYF.

A few counts support this clonotype. This rearrangement joins TRBV27 to TRBJ2-7, with a weak D call TRBD2 (6 bases). The CDR3 extends over 15 amino acids. V shed 6 bases and J shed 6 bases, with 21 bases lying between them. The germline V gene encodes CDR1 MNHEY and CDR2 SMNVEV (reference sequence). Written as DNA, the CDR3 is TGTGCCAGCAGCCCGCGGGGACTTCCGCATTTCGAGCAGTACTTC. Protein: CASSPRGLPHFEQYF.

V is TRBV3-1 and J is TRBJ1-2; 9 nucleotides match TRBD1. CDR1 is LGHDT, CDR2 YNNKEL, per germline (reference sequence). This CDR3 comprises 14 residues. V lost 4 bases and J lost 7; bases outside the gene matches: 7. The CDR3 region is CASSPGQGYAGYTF. The CDR3 DNA reads TGTGCCAGCAGCCCAGGACAGGGGTACGCTGGCTACACCTTC.

A few counts support this clonotype. The chain carries TRBV28 and TRBJ2-5; 11 nucleotides agree with TRBD2. The CDR3 sequence is 15 residues long. V lost 6 bases, J lost 5 bases, and 8 bases stayed unmatched. Germline V gene sequence: CDR1 MDHEN, CDR2 SYDVKM. The CDR3 protein is CASSLVTSGIETQYF. The CDR3 coding sequence is TGTGCCAGCAGCTTAGTGACTAGCGGGATTGAGACCCAGTACTTC.

V is TRBV9 and J is TRBJ2-5, with D uncertain. V lost 4 bases and J 1 base, leaving 14 bases between the germline ends. Germline V gives CDR1 SGDLS, CDR2 YYNGEE. The CDR3 runs to 15 residues. For the CDR3, the DNA is TGTGCCAGCAGCCTCCTTGGTGGGTCCCAAGAGACCCAGTACTTC. Its protein is CASSLLGGSQETQYF.

This clonotype was counted a few times. This chain uses TRBV12-3 or TRBV12-4 with TRBJ2-5; no reliable D call. Deletions cut 1 base from V and 0 bases from J, with 9 bases between. CDR3 length: 15 amino acids. The CDR3 here is CASSLGFLHQETQYF. For the CDR3, the DNA is TGTGCCAGCAGTTTAGGGTTTCTGCACCAAGAGACCCAGTACTTC.